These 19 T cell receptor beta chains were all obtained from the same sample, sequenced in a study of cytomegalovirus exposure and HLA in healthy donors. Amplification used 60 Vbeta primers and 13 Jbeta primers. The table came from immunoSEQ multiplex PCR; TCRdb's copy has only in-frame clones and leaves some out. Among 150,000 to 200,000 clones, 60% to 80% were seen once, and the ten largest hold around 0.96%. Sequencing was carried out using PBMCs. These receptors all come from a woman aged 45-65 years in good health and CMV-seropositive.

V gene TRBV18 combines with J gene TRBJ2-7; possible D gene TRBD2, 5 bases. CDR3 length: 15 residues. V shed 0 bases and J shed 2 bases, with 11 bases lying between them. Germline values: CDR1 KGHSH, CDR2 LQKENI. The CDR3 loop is CASSPPFSATYEQYF. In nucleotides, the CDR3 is TGTGCCAGCTCACCACCCTTTAGCGCCACCTACGAGCAGTACTTC.

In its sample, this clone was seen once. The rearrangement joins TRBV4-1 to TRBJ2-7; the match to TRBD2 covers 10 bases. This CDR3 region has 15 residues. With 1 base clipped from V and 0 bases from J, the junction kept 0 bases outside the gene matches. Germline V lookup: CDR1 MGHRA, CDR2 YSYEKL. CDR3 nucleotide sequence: TGCGCCAGCAGCCAAGGACTAGCGGGCTCCTACGAGCAGTACTTC. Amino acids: CASSQGLAGSYEQYF.

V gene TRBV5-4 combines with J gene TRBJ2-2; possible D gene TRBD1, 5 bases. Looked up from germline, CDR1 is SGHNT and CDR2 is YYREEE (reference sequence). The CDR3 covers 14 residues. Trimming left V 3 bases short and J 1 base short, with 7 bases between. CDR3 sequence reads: CASSWTRNTGELFF. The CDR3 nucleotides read TGTGCCAGCAGCTGGACACGGAACACCGGGGAGCTGTTTTTT. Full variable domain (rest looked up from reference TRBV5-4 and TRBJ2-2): ETGVTQSPTHLIKTRGQQVTLRCSSQSGHNTVSWYQQALGQGPQFIFQYYREEENGRGNFPPRFSGLQFPNYSSELNVNALELDDSALYLCASSWTRNTGELFFGEGSRLTVL.

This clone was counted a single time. The CDR3 is CASSLSQVAGANVLTF. CDR3 bases: TGTGCCAGCAGTTTATCACAAGTGGCCGGGGCCAACGTCCTGACTTTC. The chain recombines TRBV28 with TRBJ2-6; D unresolved. Germline CDR1 reads MDHEN; CDR2 reads SYDVKM. The CDR3 consists of 16 residues. Trimming removed 1 base from V and 4 bases from J, with 11 bases in between.

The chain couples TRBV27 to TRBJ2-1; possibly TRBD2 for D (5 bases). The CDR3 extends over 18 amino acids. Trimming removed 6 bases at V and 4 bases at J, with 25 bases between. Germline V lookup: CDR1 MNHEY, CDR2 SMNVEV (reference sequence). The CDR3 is CASSLPPMPGRIYNEQFF. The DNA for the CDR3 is TGTGCCAGCAGCCTACCTCCCATGCCGGGGAGAATTTACAATGAGCAGTTCTTC.

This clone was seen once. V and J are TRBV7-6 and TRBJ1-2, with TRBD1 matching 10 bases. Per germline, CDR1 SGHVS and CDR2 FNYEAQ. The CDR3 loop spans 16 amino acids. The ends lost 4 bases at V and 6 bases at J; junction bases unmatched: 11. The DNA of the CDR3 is TGTGCCAGCAGCTCGGGGGGACAGGGGCGGACTCATGGCTACACCTTC. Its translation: CASSSGGQGRTHGYTF.

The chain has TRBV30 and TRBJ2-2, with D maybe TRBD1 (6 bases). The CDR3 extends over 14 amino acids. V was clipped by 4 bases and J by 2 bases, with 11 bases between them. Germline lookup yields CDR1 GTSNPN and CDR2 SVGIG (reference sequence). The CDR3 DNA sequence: TGTGCCTGGAAGCCGGGACAAAACACCGGGGAGCTGTTTTTT. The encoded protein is CAWKPGQNTGELFF. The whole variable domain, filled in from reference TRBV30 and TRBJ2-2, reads SQTIHQWPATLVQPVGSPLSLECTVEGTSNPNLYWYRQAAGRGLQLLFYSVGIGQISSEVPQNLSASRPQDRQFILSSKKLLLSDSGFYLCAWKPGQNTGELFFGEGSRLTVL.

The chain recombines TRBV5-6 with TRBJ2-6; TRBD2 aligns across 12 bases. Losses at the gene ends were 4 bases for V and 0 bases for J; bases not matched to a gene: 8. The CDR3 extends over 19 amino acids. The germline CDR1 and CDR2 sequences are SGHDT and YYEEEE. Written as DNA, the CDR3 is TGTGCCAGCAGCGGCGGACTAGCGGGGCTGACCTCTGGGGCCAACGTCCTGACTTTC. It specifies CASSGGLAGLTSGANVLTF.

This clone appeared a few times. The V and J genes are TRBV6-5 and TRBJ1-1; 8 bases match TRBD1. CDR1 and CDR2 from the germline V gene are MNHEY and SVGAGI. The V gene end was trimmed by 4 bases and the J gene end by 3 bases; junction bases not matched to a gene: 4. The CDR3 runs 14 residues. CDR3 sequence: CASSSGQGYTEAFF. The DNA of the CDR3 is TGTGCCAGCAGTTCCGGACAGGGTTACACTGAAGCTTTCTTT.

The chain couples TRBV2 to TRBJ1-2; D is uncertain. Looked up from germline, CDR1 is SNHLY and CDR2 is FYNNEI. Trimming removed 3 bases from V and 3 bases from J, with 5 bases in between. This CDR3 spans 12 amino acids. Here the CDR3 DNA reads TGTGCCAGCAGTGAGGGCTACTATGGCTACACCTTC. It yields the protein CASSEGYYGYTF.

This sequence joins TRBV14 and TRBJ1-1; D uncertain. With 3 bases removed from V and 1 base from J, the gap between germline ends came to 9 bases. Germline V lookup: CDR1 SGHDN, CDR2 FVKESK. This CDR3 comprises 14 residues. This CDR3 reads CASSQSVSNTEAFF. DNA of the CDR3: TGTGCCAGCAGCCAGTCAGTTTCGAACACTGAAGCTTTCTTT.

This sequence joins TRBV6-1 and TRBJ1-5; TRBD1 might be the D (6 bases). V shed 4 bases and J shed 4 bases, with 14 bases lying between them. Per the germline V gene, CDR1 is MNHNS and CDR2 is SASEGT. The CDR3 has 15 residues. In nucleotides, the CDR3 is TGTGCCAGCAGTGGGCCACAGGGCCGGAATCAGCCCCAGCATTTT. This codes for CASSGPQGRNQPQHF.

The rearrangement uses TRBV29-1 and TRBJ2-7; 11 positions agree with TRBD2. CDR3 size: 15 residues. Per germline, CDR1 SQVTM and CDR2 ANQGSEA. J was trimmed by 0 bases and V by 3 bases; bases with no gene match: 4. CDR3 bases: TGCAGCGTTGATGGGACTAGCGGAGCCTCCTACGAGCAGTACTTC. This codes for CSVDGTSGASYEQYF.

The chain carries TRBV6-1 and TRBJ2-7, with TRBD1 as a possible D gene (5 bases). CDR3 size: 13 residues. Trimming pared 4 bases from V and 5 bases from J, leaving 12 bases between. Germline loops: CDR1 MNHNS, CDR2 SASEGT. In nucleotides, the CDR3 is TGTGCCAGCAGTGCCCAAGGGGTCAACGAGCAGTACTTC. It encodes CASSAQGVNEQYF.

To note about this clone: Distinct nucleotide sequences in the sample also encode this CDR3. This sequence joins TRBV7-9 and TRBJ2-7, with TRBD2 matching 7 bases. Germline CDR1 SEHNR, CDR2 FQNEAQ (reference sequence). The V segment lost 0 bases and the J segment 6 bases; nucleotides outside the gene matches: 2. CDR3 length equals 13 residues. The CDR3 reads CASSLAGGGEQYF. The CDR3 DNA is TGTGCCAGCAGCTTAGCGGGGGGGGGCGAGCAGTACTTC.

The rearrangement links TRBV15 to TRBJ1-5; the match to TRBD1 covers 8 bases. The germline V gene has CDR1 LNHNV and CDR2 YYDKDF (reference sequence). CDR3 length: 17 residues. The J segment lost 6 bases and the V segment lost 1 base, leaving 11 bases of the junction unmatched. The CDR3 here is CATSRGYGQGVGQPQHF. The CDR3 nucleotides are TGTGCCACCAGCAGAGGGTACGGACAGGGAGTAGGTCAGCCCCAGCATTTT.

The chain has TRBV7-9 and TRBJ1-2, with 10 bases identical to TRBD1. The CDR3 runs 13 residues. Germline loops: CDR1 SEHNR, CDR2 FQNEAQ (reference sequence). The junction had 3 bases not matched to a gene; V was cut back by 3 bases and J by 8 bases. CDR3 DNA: TGTGCCAGCAGCTTTGGGACAGGGGACGGCTACACCTTC. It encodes CASSFGTGDGYTF. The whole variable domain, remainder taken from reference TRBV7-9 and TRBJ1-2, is DTGVSQNPRHKITKRGQNVTFRCDPISEHNRLYWYRQTLGQGPEFLTYFQNEAQLEKSRLLSDRFSAERPKGSFSTLEIQRTEQGDSAMYLCASSFGTGDGYTFGSGTRLTVV.

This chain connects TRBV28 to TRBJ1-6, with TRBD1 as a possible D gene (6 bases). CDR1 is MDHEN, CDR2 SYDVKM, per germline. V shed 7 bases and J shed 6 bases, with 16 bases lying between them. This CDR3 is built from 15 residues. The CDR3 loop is CASTEGGVSNSPLHF. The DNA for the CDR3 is TGTGCCAGCACCGAAGGGGGTGTTAGTAATTCACCCCTCCACTTT.

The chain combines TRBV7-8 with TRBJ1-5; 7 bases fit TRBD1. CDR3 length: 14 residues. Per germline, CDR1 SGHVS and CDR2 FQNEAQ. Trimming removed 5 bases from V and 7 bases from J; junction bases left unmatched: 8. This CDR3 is CASSPTGVGQPQHF. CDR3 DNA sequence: TGTGCCAGCAGCCCCACAGGGGTAGGACAGCCCCAGCATTTT.